Presented here are 19 T cell receptor beta chains from one specimen sequenced in a study of tumor-infiltrating lymphocytes in localized non-small cell lung cancer. TCRdb's table, derived via immunoSEQ multiplex PCR, lists solely in-frame clones and lacks some. Of about 14,000 clones listed, 70% to 80% are singletons. Sequenced: lung tumor tissue. The source is a human donor with non-small cell lung cancer.

The chain links TRBV6-5 to TRBJ1-4, with D uncertain. Per germline, CDR1 MNHEY and CDR2 SVGAGI. V lost 6 bases to trimming and J lost 7 bases, with 9 bases between them. CDR3 length equals 12 residues. CDR3: CASRGIGEKLFF. The CDR3 DNA is TGTGCCAGCAGGGGTATCGGTGAAAAACTGTTTTTT.

The chain recombines TRBV18 with TRBJ1-2; maybe TRBD1 (5 bases). Germline assignment: CDR1 KGHSH and CDR2 LQKENI. Trimming shortened V by 3 bases and J by 8 bases, and 19 bases separated the two germline ends. This CDR3 is 15 amino acids long. CDR3 protein: CASSPEVQEVAGYTF. The CDR3 bases are TGTGCCAGCTCACCGGAGGTACAGGAGGTCGCGGGCTACACCTTC. Together with reference TRBV18 and TRBJ1-2, the CDR3 gives the full variable domain: NAGVMQNPRHLVRRRGQEARLRCSPMKGHSHVYWYRQLPEEGLKFMVYLQKENIIDESGMPKERFSAEFPKEGPSILRIQQVVRGDSAAYFCASSPEVQEVAGYTFGSGTRLTVV.

The chain has TRBV30 and TRBJ2-3; 8 bases line up with TRBD1. Germline-derived CDR1 and CDR2 are GTSNPN and SVGIG (reference sequence). V lost 0 bases and J lost 2; bases outside the gene matches: 7. The CDR3 loop spans 16 amino acids. CDR3: CAWSVTPGGITDTQYF. The CDR3 nucleotides are TGTGCCTGGAGTGTAACCCCAGGGGGCATCACAGATACGCAGTATTTT. Filled out from reference TRBV30 and TRBJ2-3, the complete variable domain reads SQTIHQWPATLVQPVGSPLSLECTVEGTSNPNLYWYRQAAGRGLQLLFYSVGIGQISSEVPQNLSASRPQDRQFILSSKKLLLSDSGFYLCAWSVTPGGITDTQYFGPGTRLTVL.

The chain recombines TRBV6-1 with TRBJ1-2; 8 bases are shared with TRBD1. V gave up 5 bases and J gave up 4 bases; unmatched junction bases: 9. The CDR3 loop spans 15 amino acids. Germline V gene lookup returns CDR1 MNHNS and CDR2 SASEGT. The CDR3 sequence is CASSPDRGFSYGYTF. In DNA form, the CDR3 reads TGTGCCAGCAGTCCCGACAGGGGATTTAGCTATGGCTACACCTTC.

J is TRBJ2-4 and V is TRBV5-1; D is possibly TRBD1 or TRBD2 (5 bases each). Germline lookup yields CDR1 SGHRS and CDR2 YFSETQ. This CDR3 spans 14 amino acids. The ends were cut back, 1 base at V and 7 bases at J, with 12 bases in the middle. DNA of the CDR3: TGCGCCAGCAGCTTGTTATCTGAGGGGAACATTCAGTACTTC. This sequence encodes CASSLLSEGNIQYF.

By proportion, this clone is medium-sized. This chain joins TRBV6-6 and TRBJ1-1, with D perhaps matching TRBD1 (6 bases). V was trimmed by 7 bases and J by 3 bases, leaving 12 bases between them. The CDR3 has 13 amino acids. Germline V gene sequence: CDR1 MNHNY, CDR2 SVGAGI (reference sequence). The CDR3 DNA sequence: TGTGCCAGCACCCTAAACAGGGACACTGAAGCTTTCTTT. The encoded protein is CASTLNRDTEAFF.

Details on this clone: The same CDR3 is also encoded by other DNA sequences in this sample. The chain carries TRBV11-3 and TRBJ2-2; no definite D call. This CDR3 has 14 residues. CDR1 and CDR2 from the germline V gene are SGHNT and YENEEA. Trimming took off 2 bases at V and 1 base at J, with 5 bases between the two ends. Here the CDR3 DNA reads TGTGCCAGCAGCTTATGGGGGAACACCGGGGAGCTGTTTTTT. It encodes CASSLWGNTGELFF.

V gene TRBV7-9 combines with J gene TRBJ2-1, with D possibly matching TRBD2 (6 bases). This CDR3 has 14 residues. V was clipped by 5 bases and J by 4 bases, with 12 bases between them. CDR1 is SEHNR and CDR2 is FQNEAQ in the germline V gene (reference sequence). The CDR3, as DNA: TGTGCCAGCAGCCCCCTTCGGGGGTACAATGAGCAGTTCTTC. It codes for CASSPLRGYNEQFF.

The V call is TRBV4-3, the J call TRBJ2-7; D remains unclear. The CDR3 length is 14 residues. V shed 0 bases and J shed 1 base, with 7 bases lying between them. CDR1 and CDR2 (germline): LGHNA, YSLEER. CDR3 residues: CASSQDSLSYEQYF. The CDR3 bases are TGCGCCAGCAGCCAAGACTCCTTATCCTACGAGCAGTACTTC.

V is TRBV6-5 and J is TRBJ1-2; D is perhaps TRBD1 (5 bases). With 0 bases removed from V and 7 bases from J, the gap between germline ends came to 9 bases. The CDR3 sequence is 13 residues long. Germline V gene data show CDR1 as MNHEY and CDR2 as SVGAGI. The CDR3 region is CASSYSRVGGYTF. DNA of the CDR3: TGTGCCAGCAGTTACTCCAGGGTGGGTGGCTACACCTTC.

The V and J genes are TRBV5-1 and TRBJ1-2, with 7 bases aligning to TRBD1. The ends lost 4 bases at V and 8 bases at J; junction bases unmatched: 8. The CDR3 covers 13 residues. Germline CDR1 reads SGHRS; CDR2 reads YFSETQ. The CDR3 reads CASSADRLYGYTF. DNA for the CDR3: TGCGCCAGCAGCGCGGACAGGTTGTACGGCTACACCTTC.

The rearrangement joins TRBV6-4 to TRBJ1-4; D is perhaps TRBD1 (6 bases). The CDR3 runs 15 residues. Germline CDR1 MRHNA, CDR2 SNTAGT. With 5 bases removed from V and 2 bases from J, the gap between germline ends came to 12 bases. The CDR3 sequence: CASSIQGRTNEKLFF. CDR3 DNA: TGTGCCAGCAGTATACAGGGTAGGACTAATGAAAAACTGTTTTTT.

The rearrangement uses TRBV5-4 and TRBJ2-5, with a weak D call TRBD2 (5 bases). CDR3 size: 15 residues. The germline CDR1 and CDR2 sequences are SGHNT and YYREEE (reference sequence). Trimming shortened V by 1 base and J by 5 bases, and 15 bases separated the two germline ends. CDR3: CASSLRRAREETQYF. The CDR3 region has the DNA TGTGCCAGCAGCTTGAGGCGGGCAAGGGAGGAGACCCAGTACTTC.

This chain links TRBV14 with TRBJ2-1; D is perhaps TRBD2 (6 bases). CDR3 length equals 13 residues. Per the germline V gene, CDR1 is SGHDN and CDR2 is FVKESK. Trimming left V 1 base short and J 12 bases short, with 13 bases between. CDR3 protein: CASSQALFGGQFF. CDR3 coding DNA: TGTGCCAGCAGCCAAGCCCTGTTCGGGGGGCAGTTCTTC.

This chain links TRBV27 with TRBJ2-7, with 11 positions matching TRBD2. The CDR3 consists of 15 residues. The V segment lost 2 bases and the J segment 4 bases; nucleotides outside the gene matches: 4. The germline V gene has CDR1 MNHEY and CDR2 SMNVEV (reference sequence). CDR3 loop: CASSLMTSGIYEQYF. DNA of the CDR3: TGTGCCAGCAGTTTAATGACTAGCGGGATTTACGAGCAGTACTTC.

The J gene is TRBJ2-7, the V gene TRBV10-3; 7 positions agree with TRBD1. CDR1 is ENHRY, CDR2 SYGVKD, per germline. There are 14 residues in the CDR3. The V and J ends lost 4 bases and 0 bases, in that order; junction bases with no gene match: 3. In DNA, the CDR3 is TGTGCCATCAGTGGAGGGACAGTCTCCTACGAGCAGTACTTC. Its protein product is CAISGGTVSYEQYF.

The V gene is TRBV5-4, the J gene TRBJ2-5, with D hard to call. The CDR3 length is 14 residues. In germline, CDR1 is SGHNT, CDR2 YYREEE (reference sequence). V shed 0 bases and J shed 3 bases, with 9 bases lying between them. The CDR3 sequence is CASSLGRNEETQYF. DNA of the CDR3: TGTGCCAGCAGCTTGGGACGGAACGAAGAGACCCAGTACTTC.

This rearrangement joins TRBV5-1 to TRBJ1-5, with TRBD1 identical over 10 bases. The CDR3 has 15 residues. Germline CDR1 SGHRS, CDR2 YFSETQ. With 0 bases clipped from V and 7 bases from J, the junction kept 4 bases outside the gene matches. The CDR3 nucleotides read TGCGCCAGCAGCTTGGCCCCGGGACAGGGGCAGCCCCAGCATTTT. Residues: CASSLAPGQGQPQHF.

The chain employs TRBV11-2 and TRBJ1-2; 9 bases fit TRBD1. This CDR3 is 15 amino acids long. The germline CDR1 and CDR2 sequences are SGHAT and FQNNGV. V dropped 4 bases and J dropped 7; count of bases not matched to a gene: 10. CDR3 nucleotides: TGTGCCAGCAGCTCTAGGCCCGGGACAGGGATTGGCTACACCTTC. Translation gives CASSSRPGTGIGYTF. The full variable domain, in which reference TRBV11-2 and TRBJ1-2 provide the parts outside the CDR3, is EAGVAQSPRYKIIEKRQSVAFWCNPISGHATLYWYQQILGQGPKLLIQFQNNGVVDDSQLPKDRFSAERLKGVDSTLKIQPAKLEDSAVYLCASSSRPGTGIGYTFGSGTRLTVV.